This TCR beta chain comes out of a study of T-cell memory formation after mild COVID-19. Only a few counts were recorded for this clonotype. TCRdb reanalysed the 5' RACE reads using MiXCR and keeps one entry per CDR3 protein. This table has fewer than 450,000 distinct CDR3 sequences, 20% to 25% appearing once. The TCR was taken from an adult woman who had mild COVID-19 (a few samples of this study predate the infection). Cell type and time point are not known. The sample taken for sequencing was PBMCs or a T cell subset sorted from them (not recorded which).

For the CDR3, the DNA is TGCGCCAGCAGCCAGGGTACAAACTCCTACGAGCAGTACTTC. Protein product: CASSQGTNSYEQYF. The V and J genes are TRBV5-1 and TRBJ2-7; D possibly corresponds to TRBD1 (5 bases). Germline V gene lookup returns CDR1 SGHRS and CDR2 YFSETQ. V was pared by 4 bases and J by 0 bases, with 11 bases between. This CDR3 has 14 residues.